Below, one T cell receptor (beta chain) is given with its context. Compared with germline, one end of the junction differs, possibly owing to a read error. Baseline, cycle 4 day 1, and cycle 7 day 1 were the blood sampling points. Sequencing used immunoSEQ multiplex PCR; TCRdb keeps in-frame clones, though not all of them. Of approximately 58,000 clones in the sample, approximately 79% were seen once. The CDR3 spans 15 residues. Per the germline V gene, CDR1 is SGHTA and CDR2 is FQGNSA. The data originate from a study of OX40 agonist ivuxolimab in advanced cancers. Study-wide background: Patients were dosed with the agonistic anti-OX40 (CD134) antibody ivuxolimab. Enrolled patients in dose escalation had cancers that were hepatocellular carcinoma, melanoma, renal cell or head and neck cancer. Those enrolled were approximately 83% male, with a mean age of roughly 62 years and ages from roughly 20 to 90.

The clonotype was recovered from an adult with an advanced solid tumor such as melanoma, head and neck, liver or kidney cancer. The sample here was CD4+ or CD8+ T cells sorted from blood, taken in a trial of the OX40 agonist ivuxolimab. The rearrangement joins TRBV7-2 to TRBJ2-1; 12 bases align to TRBD2. CDR3: CASSLAGGTYNEQFF. The DNA of the CDR3 is TGTGCCAGCAGCCTAGCGGGGGGGACATACAATGAGCAGTTCTTC.